The clone carrying this T cell receptor beta chain was found once. This sample was taken from a study of T cells in localized non-small cell lung cancer. CDR1 SGHRS and CDR2 YFSETQ come from the germline V gene. V shed 0 bases and J 1 base; nucleotides not matched to a gene: 2. The CDR3 has 15 residues. Libraries were prepared by immunoSEQ multiplex PCR; TCRdb keeps only in-frame clonotypes and omits some of them. Here the sample spans approximately 41,000 clones, 88% being singletons. This sequence joins TRBV5-1 and TRBJ1-1, with 8 bases lining up with TRBD1. The TCR sequence derives from a female donor over 55 with stage I squamous cell lung carcinoma. The source material was peripheral blood, sampled before any cancer treatment. This CDR3 reads CASSLVQGANTEAFF. The CDR3 nucleotides read TGCGCCAGCAGCTTGGTTCAGGGGGCGAACACTGAAGCTTTCTTT.